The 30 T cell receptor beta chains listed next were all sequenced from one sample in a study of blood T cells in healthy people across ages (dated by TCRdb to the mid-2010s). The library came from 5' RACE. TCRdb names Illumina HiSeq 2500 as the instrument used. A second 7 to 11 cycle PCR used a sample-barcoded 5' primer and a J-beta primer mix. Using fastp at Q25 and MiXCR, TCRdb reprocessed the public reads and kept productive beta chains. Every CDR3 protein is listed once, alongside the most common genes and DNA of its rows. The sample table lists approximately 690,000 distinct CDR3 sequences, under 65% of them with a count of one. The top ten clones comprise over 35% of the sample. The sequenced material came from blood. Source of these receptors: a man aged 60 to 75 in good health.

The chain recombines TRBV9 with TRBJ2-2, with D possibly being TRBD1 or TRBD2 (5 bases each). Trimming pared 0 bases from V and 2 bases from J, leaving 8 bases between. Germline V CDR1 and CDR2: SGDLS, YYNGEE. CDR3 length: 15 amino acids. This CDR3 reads CASSVAGTNTGELFF. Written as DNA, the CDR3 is TGTGCCAGCAGCGTAGCAGGGACCAACACCGGGGAGCTGTTTTTT.

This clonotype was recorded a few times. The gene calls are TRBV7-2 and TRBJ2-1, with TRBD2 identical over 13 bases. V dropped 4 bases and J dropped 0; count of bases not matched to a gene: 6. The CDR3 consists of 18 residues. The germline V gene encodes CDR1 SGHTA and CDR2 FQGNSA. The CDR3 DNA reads TGTGCCAGCAGCTCCCTGGGACTAGCGGGGTTCTCCTACAATGAGCAGTTCTTC. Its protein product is CASSSLGLAGFSYNEQFF.

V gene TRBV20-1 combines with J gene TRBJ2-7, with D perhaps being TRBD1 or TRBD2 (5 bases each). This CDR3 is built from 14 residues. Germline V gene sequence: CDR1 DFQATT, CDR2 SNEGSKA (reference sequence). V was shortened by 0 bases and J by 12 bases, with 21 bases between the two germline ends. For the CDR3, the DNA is TGCAGTGCTAGAGATAGCTCGGTCAGTGGGACCCGGTACTTC. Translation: CSARDSSVSGTRYF.

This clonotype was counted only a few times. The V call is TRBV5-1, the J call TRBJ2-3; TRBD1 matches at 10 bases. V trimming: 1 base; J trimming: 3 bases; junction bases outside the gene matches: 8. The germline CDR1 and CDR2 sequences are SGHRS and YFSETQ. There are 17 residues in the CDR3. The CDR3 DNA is TGCGCCAGCAGCTTGTTCGCGACAGGGGGCGGGACAGATACGCAGTATTTT. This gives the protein CASSLFATGGGTDTQYF.

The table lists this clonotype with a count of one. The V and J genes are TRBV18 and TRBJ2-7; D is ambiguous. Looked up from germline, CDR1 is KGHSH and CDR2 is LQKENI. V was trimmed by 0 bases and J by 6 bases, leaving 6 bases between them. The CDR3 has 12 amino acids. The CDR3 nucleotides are TGTGCCAGCTCACCACCGACAACCGAGCAGTACTTC. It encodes CASSPPTTEQYF.

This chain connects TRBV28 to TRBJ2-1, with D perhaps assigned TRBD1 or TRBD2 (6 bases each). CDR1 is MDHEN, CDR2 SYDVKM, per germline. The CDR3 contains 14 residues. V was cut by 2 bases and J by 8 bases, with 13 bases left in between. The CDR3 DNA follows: TGTGCCAGCAGTTTACCGGGGGCGGGCGATGAGCAGTTCTTC. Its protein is CASSLPGAGDEQFF.

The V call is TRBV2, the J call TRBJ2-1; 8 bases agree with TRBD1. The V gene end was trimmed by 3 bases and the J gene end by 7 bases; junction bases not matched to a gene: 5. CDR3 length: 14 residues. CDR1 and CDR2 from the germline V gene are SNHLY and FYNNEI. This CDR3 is CASSDSQGANEQFF. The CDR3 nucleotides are TGTGCCAGCAGTGATTCGCAGGGGGCAAATGAGCAGTTCTTC.

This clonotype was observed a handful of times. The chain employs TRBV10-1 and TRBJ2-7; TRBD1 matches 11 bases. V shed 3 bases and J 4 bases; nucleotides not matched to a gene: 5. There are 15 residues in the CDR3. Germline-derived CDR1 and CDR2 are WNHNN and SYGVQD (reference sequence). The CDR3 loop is CASSEGGTGGYEQYF. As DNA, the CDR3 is TGCGCCAGCAGTGAAGGCGGGACAGGGGGTTACGAGCAGTACTTC.

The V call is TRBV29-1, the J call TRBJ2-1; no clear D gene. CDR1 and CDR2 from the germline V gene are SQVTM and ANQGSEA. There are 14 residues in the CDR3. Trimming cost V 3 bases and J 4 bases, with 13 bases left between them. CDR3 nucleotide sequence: TGCAGCGTTGAGGTGGCAGCTCATTACAATGAGCAGTTCTTC. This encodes CSVEVAAHYNEQFF.

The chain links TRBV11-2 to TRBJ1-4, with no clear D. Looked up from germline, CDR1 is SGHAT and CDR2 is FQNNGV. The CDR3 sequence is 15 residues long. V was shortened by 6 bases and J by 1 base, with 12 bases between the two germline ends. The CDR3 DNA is TGTGCCAGCAGTCAGGACGGACGAACTAATGAAAAACTGTTTTTT. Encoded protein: CASSQDGRTNEKLFF.

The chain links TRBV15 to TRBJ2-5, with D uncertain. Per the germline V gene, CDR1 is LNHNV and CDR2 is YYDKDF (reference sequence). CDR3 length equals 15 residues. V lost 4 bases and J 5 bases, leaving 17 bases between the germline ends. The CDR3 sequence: CATSNPVGFSETQYF. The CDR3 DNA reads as TGTGCCACCAGCAACCCCGTGGGCTTTTCGGAGACCCAGTACTTC.

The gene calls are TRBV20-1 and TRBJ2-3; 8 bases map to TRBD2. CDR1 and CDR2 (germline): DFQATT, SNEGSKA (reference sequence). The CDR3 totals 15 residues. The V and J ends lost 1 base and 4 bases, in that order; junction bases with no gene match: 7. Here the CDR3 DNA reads TGCAGTGCTAGAGTCTCGGGACTAGGCTCAGATACGCAGTATTTT. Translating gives CSARVSGLGSDTQYF.

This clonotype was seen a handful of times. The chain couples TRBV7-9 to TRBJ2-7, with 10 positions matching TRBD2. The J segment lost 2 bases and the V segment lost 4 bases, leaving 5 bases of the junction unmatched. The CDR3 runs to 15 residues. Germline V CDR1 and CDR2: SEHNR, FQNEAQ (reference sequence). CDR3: CASSSTSGDPYEQYF. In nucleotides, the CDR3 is TGTGCCAGCAGCTCAACTAGCGGGGATCCCTACGAGCAGTACTTC.

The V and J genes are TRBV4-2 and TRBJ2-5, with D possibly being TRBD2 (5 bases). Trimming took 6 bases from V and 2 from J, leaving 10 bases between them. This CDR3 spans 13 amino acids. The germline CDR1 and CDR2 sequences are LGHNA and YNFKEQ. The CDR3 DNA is TGTGCCAGCAGGAGGGCCGAGCAAGAGACCCAGTACTTC. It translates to CASRRAEQETQYF.

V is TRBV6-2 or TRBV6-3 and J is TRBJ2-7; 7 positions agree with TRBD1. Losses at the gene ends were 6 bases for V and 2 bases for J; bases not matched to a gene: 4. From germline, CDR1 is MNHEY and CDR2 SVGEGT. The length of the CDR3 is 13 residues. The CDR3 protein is CASRVTGTYEQYF. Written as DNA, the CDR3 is TGTGCCAGCAGGGTGACAGGGACCTACGAGCAGTACTTC.

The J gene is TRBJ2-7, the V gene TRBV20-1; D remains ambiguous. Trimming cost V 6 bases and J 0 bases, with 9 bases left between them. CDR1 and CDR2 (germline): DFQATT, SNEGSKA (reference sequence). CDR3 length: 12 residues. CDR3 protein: CSAGDTSYEQYF. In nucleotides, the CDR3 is TGCAGTGCCGGTGACACCTCCTACGAGCAGTACTTC.

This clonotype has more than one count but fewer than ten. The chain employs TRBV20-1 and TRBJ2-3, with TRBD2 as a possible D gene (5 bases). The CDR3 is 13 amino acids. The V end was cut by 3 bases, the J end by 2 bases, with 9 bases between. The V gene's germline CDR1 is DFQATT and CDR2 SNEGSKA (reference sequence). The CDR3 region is CSASSGITDTQYF. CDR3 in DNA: TGCAGTGCTAGTTCGGGGATCACAGATACGCAGTATTTT.

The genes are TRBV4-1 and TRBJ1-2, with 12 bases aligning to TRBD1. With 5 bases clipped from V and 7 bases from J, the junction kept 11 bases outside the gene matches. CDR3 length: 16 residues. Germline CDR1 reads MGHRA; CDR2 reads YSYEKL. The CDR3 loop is CASSTSSGQGAIGYTF. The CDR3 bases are TGCGCCAGCAGCACTTCCTCGGGACAGGGGGCTATTGGCTACACCTTC.

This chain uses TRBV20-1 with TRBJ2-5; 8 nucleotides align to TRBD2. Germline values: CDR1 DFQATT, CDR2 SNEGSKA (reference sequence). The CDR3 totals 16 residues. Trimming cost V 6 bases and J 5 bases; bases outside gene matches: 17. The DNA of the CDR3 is TGCAGTGCAAACCCGGGGGGAGCGGGGGTGGTGGAGACCCAGTACTTC. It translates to CSANPGGAGVVETQYF.

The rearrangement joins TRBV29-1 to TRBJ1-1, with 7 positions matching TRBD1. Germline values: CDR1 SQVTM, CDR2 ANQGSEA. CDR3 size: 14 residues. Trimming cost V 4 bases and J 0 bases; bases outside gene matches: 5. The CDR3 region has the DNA TGCAGCGTTGGCCAGGGGGGGTTGAACACTGAAGCTTTCTTT. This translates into CSVGQGGLNTEAFF.

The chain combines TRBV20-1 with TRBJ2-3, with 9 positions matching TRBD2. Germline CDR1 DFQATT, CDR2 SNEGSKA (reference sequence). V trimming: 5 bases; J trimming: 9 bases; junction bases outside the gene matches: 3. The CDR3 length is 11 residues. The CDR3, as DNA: TGCAGTGCTCCACTAGCGGGCACGCAGTATTTT. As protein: CSAPLAGTQYF.

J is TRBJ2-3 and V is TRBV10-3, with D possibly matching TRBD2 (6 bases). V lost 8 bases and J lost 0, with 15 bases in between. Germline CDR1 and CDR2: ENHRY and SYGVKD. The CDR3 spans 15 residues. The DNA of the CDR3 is TGTGCCATCGGGCGGGGCGGTCTGAGCACAGATACGCAGTATTTT. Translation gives CAIGRGGLSTDTQYF.

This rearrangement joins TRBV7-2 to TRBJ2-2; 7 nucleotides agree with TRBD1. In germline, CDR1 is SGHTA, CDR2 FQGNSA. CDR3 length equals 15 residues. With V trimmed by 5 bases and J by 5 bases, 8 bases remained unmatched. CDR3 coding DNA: TGTGCCAGCAGCCCATCGACAGGGCGAACCGGGGAGCTGTTTTTT. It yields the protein CASSPSTGRTGELFF.

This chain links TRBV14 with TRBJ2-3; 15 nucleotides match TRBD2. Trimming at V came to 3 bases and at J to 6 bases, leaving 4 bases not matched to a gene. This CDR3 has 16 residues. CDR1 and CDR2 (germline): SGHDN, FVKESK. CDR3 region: CASSHWTSGGADTQYF. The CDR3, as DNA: TGTGCCAGCAGCCATTGGACTAGCGGGGGGGCCGATACGCAGTATTTT.

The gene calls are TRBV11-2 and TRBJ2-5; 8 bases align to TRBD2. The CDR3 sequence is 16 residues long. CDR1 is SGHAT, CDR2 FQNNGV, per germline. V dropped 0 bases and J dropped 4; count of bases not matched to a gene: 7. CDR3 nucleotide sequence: TGTGCCAGCAGCTTAGATCGGGGGGGTCCAGGAGAGACCCAGTACTTC. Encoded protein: CASSLDRGGPGETQYF.

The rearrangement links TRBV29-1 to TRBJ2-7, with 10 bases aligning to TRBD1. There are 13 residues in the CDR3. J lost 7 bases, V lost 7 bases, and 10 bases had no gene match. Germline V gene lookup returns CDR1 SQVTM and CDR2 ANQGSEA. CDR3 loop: CSAGQGGNNEQYF. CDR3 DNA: TGCAGCGCTGGACAGGGGGGGAACAATGAGCAGTACTTC.

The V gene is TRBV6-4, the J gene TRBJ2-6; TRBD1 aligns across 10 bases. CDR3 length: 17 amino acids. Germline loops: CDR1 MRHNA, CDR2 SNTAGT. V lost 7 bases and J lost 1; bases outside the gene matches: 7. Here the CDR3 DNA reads TGTGCCAGCATCGACAGGGGGCATGAATCTGGGGCCAACGTCCTGACTTTC. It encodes CASIDRGHESGANVLTF.

The CDR3 here is CASSYRLPGDTQYF. The CDR3 coding sequence is TGTGCCAGCAGTTACCGTCTCCCCGGGGATACGCAGTATTTT. The chain couples TRBV6-5 to TRBJ2-3; D gene ambiguous. V was clipped by 2 bases and J by 6 bases, with 12 bases between them. The CDR3 has 14 residues. Per germline, CDR1 MNHEY and CDR2 SVGAGI.

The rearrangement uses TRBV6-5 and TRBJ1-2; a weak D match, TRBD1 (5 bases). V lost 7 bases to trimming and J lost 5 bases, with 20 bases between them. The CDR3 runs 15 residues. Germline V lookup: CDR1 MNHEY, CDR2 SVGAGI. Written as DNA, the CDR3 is TGTGCCAGCAAGGGGAATGCTCTCAATCAATATGGCTACACCTTC. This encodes CASKGNALNQYGYTF.

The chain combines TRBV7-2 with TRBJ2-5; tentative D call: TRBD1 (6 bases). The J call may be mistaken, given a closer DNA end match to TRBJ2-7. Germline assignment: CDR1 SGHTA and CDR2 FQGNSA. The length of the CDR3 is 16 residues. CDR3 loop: CASSPLNRVGLDEQYF. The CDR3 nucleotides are TGTGCCAGCAGCCCCCTTAACAGGGTAGGTCTAGACGAGCAGTACTTC.